This TCR beta chain comes out of a study of tumor-infiltrating lymphocytes in primary liver carcinoma. Study results and limitations: With p = 0.039, the top-250-clone fraction in tumors significantly exceeded that in blood.

About this clonotype: The antigen is unknown.

Between 20 and 30 mg of unsorted bulk tissue served as the source from which RNA and DNA were co-extracted. The CDR3 extends over 15 amino acids. CDR1 is MDHEN, CDR2 SYDVKM, per germline. V was clipped by 3 bases and J by 5 bases; unmatched bases: 2. Starting material of around 490 ng total RNA yielded TCR beta cDNA via a constant-region primer. Construction of TCR beta libraries relied on three successive nested multiplex PCR rounds employing slightly modified ARM-PCR. Running roughly 10 cycles apiece, the first two PCR rounds relied on TRBV1-TRBV30 forward primers together with a C-beta reverse primer. MiXCR, run by TCRdb on the multiplex PCR reads, gives a single entry per CDR3 protein. The sample contains about 92,000 distinct CDR3 sequences, about 73% of which appear only once.

Source material: tumor-adjacent normal liver tissue. The chain combines TRBV28 with TRBJ2-2; 11 nucleotides match TRBD1. The TCR sequence derives from a man aged 35 to 55 with primary liver carcinoma and hepatitis B virus infection. DNA for the CDR3: TGTGCCAGCAGTTTCCGGGACAGGGGGACCGGGGAGCTGTTTTTT. As protein: CASSFRDRGTGELFF. The full variable domain, with the rest looked up from reference TRBV28 and TRBJ2-2, is DVKVTQSSRYLVKRTGEKVFLECVQDMDHENMFWYRQDPGLGLRLIYFSYDVKMKEKGDIPEGYSVSREKKERFSLILESASTNQTSMYLCASSFRDRGTGELFFGEGSRLTVL.